Here is one T cell receptor beta chain with its context. As handled by the study authors: Reference gene primer amplification yielded estimated nucleated cell counts. TCRdb's table, derived via immunoSEQ multiplex PCR, lists solely in-frame clones and lacks some. V and J calls plus clone size are reproduced from that table; the DNA served to infer D and trimming. The sample contains approximately 210,000 clones, around 85% of which appear only once. These data originate in a study of blood T cell repertoires in COVID-19. Study context: From T cells, B-cell-depleted T cells, or PBMCs came the material, which was cDNA or gDNA.

This CDR3 region has 17 residues. Deletions cut 0 bases from V and 0 bases from J, with 12 bases between. The V gene's germline CDR1 is LNHDA and CDR2 SQIVND (reference sequence). The sequence derives from a middle-aged man with acute or convalescent COVID-19. The chain combines TRBV19 with TRBJ1-3; D is uncertain. The sequencing sample was made of peripheral blood. The CDR3 loop reads CASSIEGSPFSGNTIYF. Here the CDR3 DNA reads TGTGCCAGTAGTATAGAGGGCAGTCCGTTCTCTGGAAACACCATATATTTT.